This T cell receptor beta chain was recovered during a study of regulatory T cells. Notes on the study in general: Patient repertoires had restricted TRB V-J pairs and skewed V and J usage, most in Tregs. Hydrophobic residues at CDR3 positions 6 and 7 were enriched in conventional CD4+ T cells of CD3G-deficient patients.

Between the trimmed V and J ends, which lost 5 bases and 8 bases, there was a span of 23 bases. From germline, CDR1 is SGHRS and CDR2 YFSETQ. The CDR3 contains 16 residues. The primer mix had 52 TRBV and 13 TRBJ primers. Sequencing used immunoSEQ multiplex PCR; TCRdb keeps in-frame clones, though not all of them. The data show around 29,000 clones, 85% to 95% seen once. As to this clone: Its antigen is not known.

Patients aged 2 to 39 years had fewer naive T cells. Sorting split CD4+ cells into CD25-high CD127-low Tregs and CD25-low CD127-high conventional T cells. Material: conventional CD4+ T cells sorted from blood. The source of this sequence is a person in their late teens or twenties with CD3G deficiency. The V gene is TRBV5-1, the J gene TRBJ2-1; D assignment may be TRBD1 or TRBD2 (5 bases each). CDR3 protein: CASSRLPASGGDEQFF. CDR3 bases: TGCGCCAGCAGTCGCCTGCCCGCAAGTGGGGGAGATGAGCAGTTCTTC.